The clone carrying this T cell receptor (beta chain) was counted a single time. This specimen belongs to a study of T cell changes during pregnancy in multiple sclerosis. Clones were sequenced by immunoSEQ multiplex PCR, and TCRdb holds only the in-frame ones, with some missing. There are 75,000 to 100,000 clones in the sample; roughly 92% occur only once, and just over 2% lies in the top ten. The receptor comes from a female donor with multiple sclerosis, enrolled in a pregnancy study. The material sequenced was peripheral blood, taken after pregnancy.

CDR3: CASTPTPGLAGAGANVLTF. CDR3 bases: TGTGCCAGTACCCCAACCCCGGGACTAGCGGGAGCTGGGGCCAACGTCCTGACTTTC. This chain connects TRBV19 to TRBJ2-6, with TRBD2 identical over 14 bases. The CDR3 sequence is 19 residues long. The germline gives CDR1 LNHDA, CDR2 SQIVND (reference sequence). Trimming cost V 7 bases and J 2 bases; bases outside gene matches: 10.